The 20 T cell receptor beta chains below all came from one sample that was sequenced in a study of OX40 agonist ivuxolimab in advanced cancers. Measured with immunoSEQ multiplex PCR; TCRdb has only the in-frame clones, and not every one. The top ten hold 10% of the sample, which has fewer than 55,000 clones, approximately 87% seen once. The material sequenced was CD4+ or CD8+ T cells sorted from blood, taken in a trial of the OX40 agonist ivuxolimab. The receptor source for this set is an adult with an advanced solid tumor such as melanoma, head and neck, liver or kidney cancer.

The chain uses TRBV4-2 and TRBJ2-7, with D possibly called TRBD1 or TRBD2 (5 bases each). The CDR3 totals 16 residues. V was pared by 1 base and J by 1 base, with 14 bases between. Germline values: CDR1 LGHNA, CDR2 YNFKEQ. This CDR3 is CASSQGGVDASYEQYF. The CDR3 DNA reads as TGTGCCAGCAGCCAAGGAGGGGTAGACGCTTCCTACGAGCAGTACTTC.

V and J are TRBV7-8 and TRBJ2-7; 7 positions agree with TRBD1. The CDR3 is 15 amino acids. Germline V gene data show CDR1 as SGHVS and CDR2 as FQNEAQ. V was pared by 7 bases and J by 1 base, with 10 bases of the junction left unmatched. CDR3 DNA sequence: TGTGCCAGCACCCTAAGACAGGGACCATCCTACGAGCAGTACTTC. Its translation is CASTLRQGPSYEQYF. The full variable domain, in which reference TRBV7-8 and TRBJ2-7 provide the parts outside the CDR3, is GAGVSQSPRYKVAKRGQDVALRCDPISGHVSLFWYQQALGQGPEFLTYFQNEAQLDKSGLPSDRFFAERPEGSVSTLKIQRTQQEDSAVYLCASTLRQGPSYEQYFGPGTRLTVT.

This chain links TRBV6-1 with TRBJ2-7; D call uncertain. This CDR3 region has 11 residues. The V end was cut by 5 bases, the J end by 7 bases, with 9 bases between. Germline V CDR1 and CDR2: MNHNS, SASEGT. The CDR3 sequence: CASSPAPEQYF. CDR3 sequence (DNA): TGTGCCAGCAGTCCAGCTCCGGAGCAGTACTTC.

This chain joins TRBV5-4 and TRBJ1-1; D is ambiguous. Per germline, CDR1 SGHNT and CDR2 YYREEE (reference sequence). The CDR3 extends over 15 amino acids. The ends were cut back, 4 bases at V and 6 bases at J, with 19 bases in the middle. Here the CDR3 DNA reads TGTGCCAGCAGCCAAGACGGACGGCCCGCGCCTGAAGCTTTCTTT. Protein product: CASSQDGRPAPEAFF.

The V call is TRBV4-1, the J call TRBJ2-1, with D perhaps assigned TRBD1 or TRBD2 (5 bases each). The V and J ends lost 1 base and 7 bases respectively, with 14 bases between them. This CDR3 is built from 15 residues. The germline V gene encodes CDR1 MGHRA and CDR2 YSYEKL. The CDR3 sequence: CASSQGLGTGNEQFF. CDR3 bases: TGCGCCAGCAGCCAAGGTCTAGGGACGGGGAATGAGCAGTTCTTC.

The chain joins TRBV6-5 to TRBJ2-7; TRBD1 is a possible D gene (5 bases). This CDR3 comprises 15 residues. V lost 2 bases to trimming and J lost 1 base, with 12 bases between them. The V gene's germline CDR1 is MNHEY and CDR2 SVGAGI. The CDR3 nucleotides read TGTGCCAGCAGTTACACAGACAGTTCTTCCTACGAGCAGTACTTC. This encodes CASSYTDSSSYEQYF.

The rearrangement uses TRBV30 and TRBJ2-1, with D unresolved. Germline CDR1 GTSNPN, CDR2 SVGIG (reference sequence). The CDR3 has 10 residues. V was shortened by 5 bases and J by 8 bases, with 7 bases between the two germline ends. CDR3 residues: CAWERDEQFF. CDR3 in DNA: TGTGCCTGGGAGCGTGATGAGCAGTTCTTC.

CDR3 nucleotides: TGTGCCAGCAGTTCGGCGGCTACCTACGAGCAGTACTTC. Its protein is CASSSAATYEQYF. This chain uses TRBV27 with TRBJ2-7, with unresolved D. The ends were cut back, 4 bases at V and 2 bases at J, with 9 bases in the middle. There are 13 residues in the CDR3. The germline V gene encodes CDR1 MNHEY and CDR2 SMNVEV (reference sequence).

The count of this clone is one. The CDR3 here is CASNVKGQGHEKLFF. CDR3 sequence (DNA): TGTGCCAGCAATGTGAAGGGCCAGGGGCATGAAAAACTGTTTTTT. The J gene is TRBJ1-4, the V gene TRBV2; D possibly corresponds to TRBD1 (6 bases). V gave up 7 bases and J gave up 6 bases, with 18 bases separating them. The CDR3 runs to 15 residues. Germline V gene data show CDR1 as SNHLY and CDR2 as FYNNEI.

CDR3 protein: CAWSTGGAEAFF. In DNA, the CDR3 is TGTGCCTGGAGCACGGGGGGGGCTGAAGCTTTCTTT. The J gene is TRBJ1-1, the V gene TRBV30, with D maybe TRBD1 (5 bases). Germline V gene sequence: CDR1 GTSNPN, CDR2 SVGIG (reference sequence). CDR3 size: 12 residues. Trimming cost V 3 bases and J 6 bases, with 11 bases left between them.

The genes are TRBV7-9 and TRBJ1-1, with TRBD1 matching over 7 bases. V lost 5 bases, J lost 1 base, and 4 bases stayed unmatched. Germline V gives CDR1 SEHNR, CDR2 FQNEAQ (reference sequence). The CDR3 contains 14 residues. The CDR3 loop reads CASSATGRNTEAFF. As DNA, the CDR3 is TGTGCCAGCAGCGCGACAGGGAGGAACACTGAAGCTTTCTTT.

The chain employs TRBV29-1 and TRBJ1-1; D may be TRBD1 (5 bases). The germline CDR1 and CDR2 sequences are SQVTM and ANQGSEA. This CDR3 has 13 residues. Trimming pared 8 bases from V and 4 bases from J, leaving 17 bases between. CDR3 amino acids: CSISGREATEAFF. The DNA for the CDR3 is TGCAGCATCTCGGGCAGGGAGGCCACTGAAGCTTTCTTT.

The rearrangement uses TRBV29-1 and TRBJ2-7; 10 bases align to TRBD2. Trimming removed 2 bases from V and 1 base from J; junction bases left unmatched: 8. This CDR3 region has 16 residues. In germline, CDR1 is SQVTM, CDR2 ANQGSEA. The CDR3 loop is CSVELLQREGSYEQYF. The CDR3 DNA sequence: TGCAGCGTTGAATTGCTCCAGCGGGAGGGGTCCTACGAGCAGTACTTC.

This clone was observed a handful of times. The chain's CDR3 is CASRQAHRGPQAFF. The CDR3 DNA reads TGTGCCAGCAGACAGGCCCACAGGGGACCGCAAGCTTTCTTT. This chain connects TRBV11-3 to TRBJ1-1; 7 bases are a match to TRBD1. V lost 6 bases to trimming and J lost 9 bases; unmatched junction nucleotides: 13. The germline V gene encodes CDR1 SGHNT and CDR2 YENEEA. The CDR3 is 14 amino acids.

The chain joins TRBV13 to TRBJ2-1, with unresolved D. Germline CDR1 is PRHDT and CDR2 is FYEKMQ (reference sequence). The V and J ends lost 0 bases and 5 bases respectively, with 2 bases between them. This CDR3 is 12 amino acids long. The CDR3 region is CASSLGNNEQFF. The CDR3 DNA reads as TGTGCCAGCAGCTTAGGCAACAATGAGCAGTTCTTC. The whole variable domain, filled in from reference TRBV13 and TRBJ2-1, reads AAGVIQSPRHLIKEKRETATLKCYPIPRHDTVYWYQQGPGQDPQFLISFYEKMQSDKGSIPDRFSAQQFSDYHSELNMSSLELGDSALYFCASSLGNNEQFFGPGTRLTVL.

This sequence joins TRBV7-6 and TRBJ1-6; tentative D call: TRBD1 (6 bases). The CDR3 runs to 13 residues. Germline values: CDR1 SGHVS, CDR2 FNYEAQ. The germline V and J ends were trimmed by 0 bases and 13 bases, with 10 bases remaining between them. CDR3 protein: CASSLADSKPLHF. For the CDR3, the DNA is TGTGCCAGCAGCTTAGCGGACAGTAAGCCCCTCCACTTT.

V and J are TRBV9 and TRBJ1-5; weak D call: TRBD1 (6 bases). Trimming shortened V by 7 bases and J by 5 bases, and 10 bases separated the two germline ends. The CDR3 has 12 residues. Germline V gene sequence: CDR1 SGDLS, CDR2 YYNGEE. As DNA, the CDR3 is TGTGCCAGCGGAGGGGGGGATCAGCCCCAGCATTTT. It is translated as CASGGGDQPQHF. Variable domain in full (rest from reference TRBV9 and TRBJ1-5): DSGVTQTPKHLITATGQRVTLRCSPRSGDLSVYWYQQSLDQGLQFLIQYYNGEERAKGNILERFSAQQFPDLHSELNLSSLELGDSALYFCASGGGDQPQHFGDGTRLSIL.

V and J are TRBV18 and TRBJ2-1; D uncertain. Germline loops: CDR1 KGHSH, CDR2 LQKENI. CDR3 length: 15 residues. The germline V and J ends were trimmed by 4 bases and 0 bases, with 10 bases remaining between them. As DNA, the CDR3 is TGTGCCAGCTCACATAATAGGGTCTCCTACAATGAGCAGTTCTTC. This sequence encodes CASSHNRVSYNEQFF.

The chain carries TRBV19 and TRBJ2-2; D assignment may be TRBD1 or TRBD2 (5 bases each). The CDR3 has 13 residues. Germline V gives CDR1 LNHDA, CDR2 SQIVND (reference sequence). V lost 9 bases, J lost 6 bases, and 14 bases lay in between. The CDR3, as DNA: TGTGCCAGCCGCCCGGGGCTTTCCGGGGAGCTGTTTTTT. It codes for CASRPGLSGELFF.

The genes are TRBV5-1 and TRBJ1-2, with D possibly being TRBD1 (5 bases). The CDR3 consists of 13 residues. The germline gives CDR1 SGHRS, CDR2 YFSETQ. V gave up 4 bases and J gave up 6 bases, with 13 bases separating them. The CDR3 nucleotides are TGCGCCAGCAGCCCCCGAGAGGGGAATGGCTACACCTTC. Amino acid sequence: CASSPREGNGYTF.